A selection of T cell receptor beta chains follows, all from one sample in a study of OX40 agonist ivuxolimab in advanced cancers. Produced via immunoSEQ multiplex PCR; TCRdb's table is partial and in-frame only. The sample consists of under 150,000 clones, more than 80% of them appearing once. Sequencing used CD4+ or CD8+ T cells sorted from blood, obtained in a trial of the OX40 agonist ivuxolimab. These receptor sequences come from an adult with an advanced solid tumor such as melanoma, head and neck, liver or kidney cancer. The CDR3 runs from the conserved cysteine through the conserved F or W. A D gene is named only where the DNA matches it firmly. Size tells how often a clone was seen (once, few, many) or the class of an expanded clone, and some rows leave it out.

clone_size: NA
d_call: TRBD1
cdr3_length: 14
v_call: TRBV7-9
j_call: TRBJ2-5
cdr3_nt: TGTGCCAGCAGGGGGCGAGGGGGCGCAGAGACCCAGTACTTC
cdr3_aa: CASRGRGGAETQYF

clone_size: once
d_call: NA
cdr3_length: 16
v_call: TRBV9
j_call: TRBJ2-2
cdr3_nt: TGTGCCAGCAGCGTACGGGGGCTGATGAACACCGGGGAGCTGTTTTTT
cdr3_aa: CASSVRGLMNTGELFF

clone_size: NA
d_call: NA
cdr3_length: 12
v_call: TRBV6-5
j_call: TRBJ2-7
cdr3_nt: TGTGCCAGCAGTTCCCAGGCGGGGGAGCAGTACTTC
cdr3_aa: CASSSQAGEQYF

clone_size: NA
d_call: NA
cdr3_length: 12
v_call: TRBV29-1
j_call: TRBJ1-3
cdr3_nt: TGCAGCGTTTTTAGCTCTGGAAACACCATATATTTT
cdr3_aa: CSVFSSGNTIYF

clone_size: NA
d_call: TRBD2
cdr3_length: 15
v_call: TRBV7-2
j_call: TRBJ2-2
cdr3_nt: TGTGCCAGCAGCATGAGCGGGGGGGCCACCGGGGAGCTGTTTTTT
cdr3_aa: CASSMSGGATGELFF

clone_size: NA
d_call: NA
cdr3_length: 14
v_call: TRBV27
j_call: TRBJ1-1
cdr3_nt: TGTGCCAGCAGTTTTTTGGTCGGAGGATCTGAAGCTTTCTTT
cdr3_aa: CASSFLVGGSEAFF

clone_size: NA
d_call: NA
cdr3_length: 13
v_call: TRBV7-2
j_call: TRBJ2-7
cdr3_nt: TGTGCCAGCAGCTCCAGGCATGCCTACGAGCAGTACTTC
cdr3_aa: CASSSRHAYEQYF

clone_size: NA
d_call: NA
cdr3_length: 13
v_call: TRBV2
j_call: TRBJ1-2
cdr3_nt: TGTGCCAGCAGGGATACAGGAAACTATGGCTACACCTTC
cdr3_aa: CASRDTGNYGYTF

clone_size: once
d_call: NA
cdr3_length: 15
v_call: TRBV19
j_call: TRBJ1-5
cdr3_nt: TGTGCCAGTAGACCAATACACTTTAGCAATCAGCCCCAGCATTTT
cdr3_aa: CASRPIHFSNQPQHF

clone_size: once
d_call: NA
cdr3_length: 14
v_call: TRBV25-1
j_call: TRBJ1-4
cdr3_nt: TGTGCCAGCAGGGGTCCGACAGAGAACGAAAAACTGTTTTTT
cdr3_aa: CASRGPTENEKLFF

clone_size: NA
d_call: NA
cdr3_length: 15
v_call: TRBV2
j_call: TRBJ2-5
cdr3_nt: TGTGCCAGCAGACGAAGGTCCACGTACCAAGAGACCCAGTACTTC
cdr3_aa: CASRRRSTYQETQYF

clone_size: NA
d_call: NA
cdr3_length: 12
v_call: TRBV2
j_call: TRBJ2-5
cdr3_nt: TGTGCCAGCACGGGGGACCAAGAGACCCAGTACTTC
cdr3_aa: CASTGDQETQYF

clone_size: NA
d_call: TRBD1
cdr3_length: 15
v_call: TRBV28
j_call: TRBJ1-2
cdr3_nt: TGTGCCAGCAGTCCGCCCGCGCAGGGGGCCTATGGCTACACCTTC
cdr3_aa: CASSPPAQGAYGYTF

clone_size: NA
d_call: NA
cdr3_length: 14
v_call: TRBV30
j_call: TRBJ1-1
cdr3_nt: TGTGCCTGGAGTTTCGGGCGGGGGGACACTGAAGCTTTCTTT
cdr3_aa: CAWSFGRGDTEAFF

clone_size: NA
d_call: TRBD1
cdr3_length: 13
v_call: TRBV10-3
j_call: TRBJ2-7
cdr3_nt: TGTGCCATCTCCGGGACAGGGGATTCCTTTTTGAAGTTC
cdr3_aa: CAISGTGDSFLKF

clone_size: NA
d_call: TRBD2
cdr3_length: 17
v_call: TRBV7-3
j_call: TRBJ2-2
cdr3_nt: TGTGCCAGCAGCTTAACGCAGACTAGCGGGAGTACCGGGGAGCTGTTTTTT
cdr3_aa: CASSLTQTSGSTGELFF

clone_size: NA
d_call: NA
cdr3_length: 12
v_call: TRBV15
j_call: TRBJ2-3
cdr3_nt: TGTGCCACCAGCAGTCCGGAAGGTACGCAGTATTTT
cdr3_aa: CATSSPEGTQYF

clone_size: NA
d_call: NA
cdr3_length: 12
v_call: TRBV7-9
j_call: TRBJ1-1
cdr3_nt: TGTGCCACCCGGGCCCAGAACACTGAAGCTTTCTTT
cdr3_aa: CATRAQNTEAFF

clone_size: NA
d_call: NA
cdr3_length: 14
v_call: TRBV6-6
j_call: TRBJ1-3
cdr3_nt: TGTGCCAGCAGAGGAATAAACTCTGGAAACACCATATATTTT
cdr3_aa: CASRGINSGNTIYF

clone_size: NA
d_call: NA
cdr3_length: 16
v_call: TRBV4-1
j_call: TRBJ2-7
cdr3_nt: TGCGCCAGCAGCCAAGGGGTGTTGGGGCGAGCCTACGAGCAGTACTTC
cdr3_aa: CASSQGVLGRAYEQYF

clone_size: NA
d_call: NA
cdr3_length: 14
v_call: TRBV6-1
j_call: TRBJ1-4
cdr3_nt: TGTGCCAGCAGTGGGTGGCAGGAAGGGGAAAAACTGTTTTTT
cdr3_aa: CASSGWQEGEKLFF